This entry describes one T cell receptor (beta chain). CDR1 and CDR2 (germline): SGHAT, FQNNGV. Trimming at V came to 5 bases and at J to 3 bases, leaving 8 bases not matched to a gene. This CDR3 region has 15 residues. Assay: immunoSEQ multiplex PCR; the TCRdb copy retains only in-frame clones and omits some. Among around 130,000 clones, over 80% were seen once, and the ten largest hold over 3%. In terms of age and location, participants ranged from roughly 18 to 90 years and lived in about two dozen US areas. Two negative PCRs, clearance, or symptom resolution characterized the recovered Cohort 3 donors. The sample comes from a study of blood T cell repertoires in COVID-19. Across the whole study: Acute and convalescent COVID-19 samples came from the United States, Italy and Spain. Sources were T cells, B-cell-depleted T cells, or PBMCs; the material itself was cDNA or gDNA.

Sequences were obtained from PBMCs or T cells enriched from blood (not recorded which). The V call is TRBV11-2, the J call TRBJ2-5; 8 nucleotides agree with TRBD2. This clonotype was obtained from a woman aged 25 to 39 who had recovered from COVID-19. CDR3 region: CASSPYTGGKETQYF. CDR3 nucleotides: TGTGCCAGCAGCCCCTACACGGGGGGGAAAGAGACCCAGTACTTC.